The 29 T cell receptor beta chains presented below share a single source sample, sequenced in a study of blood T cell repertoires in COVID-19. Profiling relied on immunoSEQ multiplex PCR, and the TCRdb table lists in-frame clones only, not all of them. This sample has fewer than 100,000 clones, with about nine tenths found just once. The sequenced sample was peripheral blood. The receptors were sampled from a woman aged 80 or over with acute or convalescent COVID-19.

J is TRBJ2-7 and V is TRBV7-3; possibly TRBD1 for D (6 bases). Germline V CDR1 and CDR2: SGHTA, FQGTGA. V dropped 4 bases and J dropped 3 bases, with 10 bases sitting between them. The CDR3 contains 13 residues. CDR3 nucleotide sequence: TGTGCCAGCAGCTCCAGGGGCGGCTACGAGCAGTACTTC. As protein: CASSSRGGYEQYF.

The chain has TRBV6-5 and TRBJ2-2, with 8 bases lining up with TRBD1. Germline values: CDR1 MNHEY, CDR2 SVGAGI. The length of the CDR3 is 16 residues. V was clipped by 4 bases and J by 5 bases; unmatched bases: 9. CDR3 DNA sequence: TGTGCCAGCAGTTCTTCCGGACAGGGTGGTACCGGGGAGCTGTTTTTT. This gives the protein CASSSSGQGGTGELFF.

V and J are TRBV5-1 and TRBJ2-7, with D perhaps matching TRBD1 (6 bases). Looked up from germline, CDR1 is SGHRS and CDR2 is YFSETQ. There are 15 residues in the CDR3. V was cut by 4 bases and J by 3 bases, with 17 bases left in between. The CDR3 protein is CASSQEDSHRYEQYF. Written as DNA, the CDR3 is TGCGCCAGCAGCCAGGAGGACAGCCATCGCTACGAGCAGTACTTC.

V and J are TRBV24-1 and TRBJ1-2; 9 bases are a match to TRBD1. The CDR3 covers 13 residues. V shed 6 bases, J shed 7 bases, and the junction held 5 bases outside the gene matches. The V gene's germline CDR1 is KGHDR and CDR2 SFDVKD. CDR3 in amino acids: CATSSDRGRGYTF. In nucleotides, the CDR3 is TGTGCCACCAGTTCGGACAGGGGACGTGGCTACACCTTC.

The chain carries TRBV5-1 and TRBJ2-1; 10 nucleotides align to TRBD1. This CDR3 has 15 amino acids. With 4 bases clipped from V and 8 bases from J, the junction kept 9 bases outside the gene matches. Germline V gives CDR1 SGHRS, CDR2 YFSETQ. The CDR3 spells CASSKRQGAKDEQFF. Written as DNA, the CDR3 is TGCGCCAGCAGCAAAAGACAGGGGGCGAAGGATGAGCAGTTCTTC.

The rearrangement links TRBV7-2 to TRBJ2-7, with D maybe TRBD1 (6 bases). Per germline, CDR1 SGHTA and CDR2 FQGNSA. Trimming took off 4 bases at V and 1 base at J, with 14 bases between the two ends. CDR3 length: 15 amino acids. CDR3 amino acids: CASSSRGQGSYEQYF. The CDR3 bases are TGTGCCAGCAGCTCCAGGGGCCAGGGATCCTACGAGCAGTACTTC.

This clone has a single count. V usage is TRBV19 and J usage is TRBJ1-4, with TRBD1 matching over 8 bases. J was trimmed by 3 bases and V by 7 bases; bases with no gene match: 7. The length of the CDR3 is 15 residues. From germline, CDR1 is LNHDA and CDR2 SQIVND (reference sequence). CDR3 sequence reads: CASKPDRGSNEKLFF. CDR3 DNA: TGTGCCAGTAAGCCCGACAGGGGATCTAATGAAAAACTGTTTTTT. The variable domain in full, completed from reference TRBV19 and TRBJ1-4, reads DGGITQSPKYLFRKEGQNVTLSCEQNLNHDAMYWYRQDPGQGLRLIYYSQIVNDFQKGDIAEGYSVSREKKESFPLTVTSAQKNPTAFYLCASKPDRGSNEKLFFGSGTQLSVL.

The table lists this clone with a count of one. The chain employs TRBV19 and TRBJ2-1; TRBD2 might be the D (6 bases). Germline V gene lookup returns CDR1 LNHDA and CDR2 SQIVND (reference sequence). V shed 6 bases and J shed 1 base, with 10 bases lying between them. The CDR3 totals 14 residues. The CDR3 loop is CASRTGESYNEQFF. The CDR3 DNA reads as TGTGCCAGTAGGACGGGAGAATCCTACAATGAGCAGTTCTTC.

For the CDR3, the DNA is TGTGCCAGCAGGCCGCAGGGAAGGAAAGCTTTCTTT. Amino acids: CASRPQGRKAFF. The genes are TRBV12-3 or TRBV12-4 and TRBJ1-1; D might be TRBD1 (5 bases). The CDR3 is 12 amino acids. Trimming pared 6 bases from V and 9 bases from J, leaving 14 bases between.

V usage is TRBV9 and J usage is TRBJ2-1; 12 bases are a match to TRBD2. CDR3 length: 15 amino acids. Germline V lookup: CDR1 SGDLS, CDR2 YYNGEE. Trimming cost V 7 bases and J 6 bases; bases outside gene matches: 8. CDR3 nucleotide sequence: TGTGCCAGCGATATGGGGGGACTAGCGGGCAATGAGCAGTTCTTC. Its protein is CASDMGGLAGNEQFF.

V and J are TRBV5-5 and TRBJ1-2; the D gene is possibly TRBD1 (5 bases). The germline V gene has CDR1 SGHKS and CDR2 YYEKEE (reference sequence). This CDR3 comprises 15 residues. The ends were cut back, 4 bases at V and 4 bases at J, with 17 bases in the middle. CDR3: CASSLSGGGAYGYTF. In nucleotides, the CDR3 is TGTGCCAGCAGCCTGAGCGGGGGTGGGGCCTATGGCTACACCTTC.

This clone was detected only a few times. The genes are TRBV6-5 and TRBJ1-4; tentatively, D is TRBD1 (5 bases). V was shortened by 7 bases and J by 5 bases, with 14 bases between the two germline ends. Germline V lookup: CDR1 MNHEY, CDR2 SVGAGI. This CDR3 region has 14 residues. The CDR3 protein is CASTRPGGNEKLFF. CDR3 coding DNA: TGTGCCAGCACCCGCCCGGGGGGGAATGAAAAACTGTTTTTT.

The V gene is TRBV3-1 (or the pseudogene TRBV3-2), the J gene TRBJ1-2; a possible D gene is TRBD1 (5 bases). V shed 3 bases and J shed 7 bases, with 21 bases lying between them. In germline, CDR1 is LGHDT, CDR2 YNNKEL (reference sequence). This CDR3 is built from 16 residues. Written as DNA, the CDR3 is TGTGCCAGCAGCCACCTTTTAATGGGGCCAGGGTCTGGCTACACCTTC. Translation: CASSHLLMGPGSGYTF.

The gene calls are TRBV27 and TRBJ1-2, with D unresolved. CDR3 size: 14 residues. The germline V and J ends were trimmed by 0 bases and 8 bases, with 13 bases remaining between them. Per the germline V gene, CDR1 is MNHEY and CDR2 is SMNVEV (reference sequence). CDR3 DNA: TGTGCCAGCAGTTTATCTAGTCGCCTTGTGGGCTACACCTTC. Protein sequence: CASSLSSRLVGYTF.

The rearrangement uses TRBV6-5 and TRBJ2-1; 11 bases fit TRBD1. CDR3 size: 15 residues. Trimming at V came to 10 bases and at J to 10 bases, leaving 15 bases not matched to a gene. Germline V gene sequence: CDR1 MNHEY, CDR2 SVGAGI. This CDR3 reads CATLSSGQGAREQFF. The CDR3 DNA reads as TGTGCCACCCTTTCGTCCGGACAGGGGGCTAGGGAGCAGTTCTTC.

The chain links TRBV4-1 to TRBJ2-2; TRBD1 is a possible D gene (5 bases). Germline V gives CDR1 MGHRA, CDR2 YSYEKL. Trimming took 0 bases from V and 6 from J, leaving 14 bases between them. The CDR3 totals 16 residues. The CDR3 nucleotides are TGCGCCAGCAGCCAAGAAGGCGGCAGGGCACCCGGGGAGCTGTTTTTT. This encodes CASSQEGGRAPGELFF.

This rearrangement joins TRBV27 to TRBJ2-3; 9 bases match TRBD2. Germline CDR1 is MNHEY and CDR2 is SMNVEV (reference sequence). This CDR3 comprises 14 residues. Unmatched junction bases numbered 7, after V lost 6 bases and J lost 6 bases. CDR3 region: CASRSSGDFDTQYF. In DNA form, the CDR3 reads TGTGCCAGCAGGTCTAGCGGGGACTTTGATACGCAGTATTTT.

This chain uses TRBV4-3 with TRBJ1-2; 9 bases match TRBD1. V was pared by 1 base and J by 5 bases, with 5 bases of the junction left unmatched. Germline CDR1 and CDR2: LGHNA and YSLEER. This CDR3 has 15 amino acids. Here the CDR3 reads CASSQAAGTGYGYTF. In DNA form, the CDR3 reads TGCGCCAGCAGCCAAGCCGCCGGGACAGGGTATGGCTACACCTTC.

This clone was detected only once. This chain connects TRBV5-4 to TRBJ2-5; perhaps TRBD1 as D (5 bases). Trimming left V 4 bases short and J 0 bases short, with 10 bases between. Germline CDR1 and CDR2: SGHNT and YYREEE (reference sequence). There are 14 residues in the CDR3. The CDR3 spells CASSPQGNQETQYF. The CDR3 DNA is TGTGCCAGCAGCCCGCAGGGCAACCAAGAGACCCAGTACTTC.

This clone occurred a few times. The CDR3 nucleotides are TGTGCCAGCAGCAGGGAGGGCGGGGAGCTGTTTTTT. It encodes CASSREGGELFF. The chain has TRBV7-3 and TRBJ2-2; TRBD2 aligns across 7 bases. This CDR3 spans 12 amino acids. Germline V gene lookup returns CDR1 SGHTA and CDR2 FQGTGA. The junction had 1 base not matched to a gene; V was cut back by 5 bases and J by 7 bases.

This chain links TRBV27 with TRBJ2-2; possibly TRBD1 for D (6 bases). Looked up from germline, CDR1 is MNHEY and CDR2 is SMNVEV (reference sequence). The CDR3 extends over 14 amino acids. V lost 4 bases and J lost 5, with 11 bases in between. The CDR3 sequence: CASSSAGQTGELFF. For the CDR3, the DNA is TGTGCCAGCAGTTCCGCCGGACAGACCGGGGAGCTGTTTTTT.

The chain links TRBV5-1 to TRBJ1-2, with 12 bases lining up with TRBD1. Germline values: CDR1 SGHRS, CDR2 YFSETQ. The CDR3 loop spans 15 amino acids. Losses at the gene ends were 4 bases for V and 4 bases for J; bases not matched to a gene: 5. In DNA, the CDR3 is TGCGCCAGCAGCCTGGGACAGGGGGCCGTCTATGGCTACACCTTC. It is translated as CASSLGQGAVYGYTF.

This clone was counted once. This chain uses TRBV9 with TRBJ1-2, with D perhaps TRBD1 (5 bases). CDR3 length: 15 amino acids. CDR1 and CDR2 from the germline V gene are SGDLS and YYNGEE. V was pared by 0 bases and J by 5 bases, with 14 bases between. The CDR3 region has the DNA TGTGCCAGCAGCGTAGAGGGGACGGGGAGGTATGGCTACACCTTC. Residues: CASSVEGTGRYGYTF.

This clone was detected only a few times. The chain joins TRBV19 to TRBJ1-2; D is undetermined. Looked up from germline, CDR1 is LNHDA and CDR2 is SQIVND (reference sequence). V lost 6 bases, J lost 7 bases, and 12 bases lay in between. CDR3 length equals 12 residues. The CDR3 nucleotides read TGTGCCAGTAGGCGGAGTTCGGGTGGCTACACCTTC. This codes for CASRRSSGGYTF.

CDR3 residues: CASSFDTYGYTF. In DNA form, the CDR3 reads TGTGCCAGCAGCTTCGACACTTATGGCTACACCTTC. The chain is built from TRBV7-2 and TRBJ1-2, with unresolved D. There are 12 residues in the CDR3. CDR1 is SGHTA and CDR2 is FQGNSA in the germline V gene. The ends were cut back, 3 bases at V and 5 bases at J, with 7 bases in the middle.

The CDR3 loop reads CASSSEPGYTEAFF. The CDR3 DNA reads TGTGCCAGCAGTTCTGAGCCAGGGTACACTGAAGCTTTCTTT. The chain joins TRBV6-5 to TRBJ1-1, with TRBD1 as a possible D gene (5 bases). V was shortened by 4 bases and J by 3 bases, with 12 bases between the two germline ends. The CDR3 runs 14 residues. CDR1 and CDR2 from the germline V gene are MNHEY and SVGAGI.

The chain combines TRBV15 with TRBJ2-5, with a weak D call TRBD1 (5 bases). The CDR3 has 13 amino acids. V was trimmed by 0 bases and J by 4 bases, leaving 6 bases between them. Germline assignment: CDR1 LNHNV and CDR2 YYDKDF (reference sequence). CDR3 bases: TGTGCCACCAGCAGAGATCAGGGAGAGACCCAGTACTTC. It encodes CATSRDQGETQYF.

The chain is built from TRBV5-8 and TRBJ1-3; 8 nucleotides align to TRBD1. V lost 1 base and J lost 4; bases outside the gene matches: 7. Per germline, CDR1 SGHTS and CDR2 YDEGEE. This CDR3 is 16 amino acids long. The CDR3: CASSLPGGHGGNTIYF. The CDR3, as DNA: TGTGCCAGCAGCTTGCCAGGGGGCCATGGGGGAAACACCATATATTTT.

The rearrangement links TRBV9 to TRBJ2-1; D may be TRBD2 (5 bases). The CDR3 is 12 amino acids. V was clipped by 1 base and J by 6 bases, with 5 bases between them. Germline CDR1 SGDLS, CDR2 YYNGEE. DNA of the CDR3: TGTGCCAGCAGCGTAACTAGCAATGAGCAGTTCTTC. Translated: CASSVTSNEQFF.